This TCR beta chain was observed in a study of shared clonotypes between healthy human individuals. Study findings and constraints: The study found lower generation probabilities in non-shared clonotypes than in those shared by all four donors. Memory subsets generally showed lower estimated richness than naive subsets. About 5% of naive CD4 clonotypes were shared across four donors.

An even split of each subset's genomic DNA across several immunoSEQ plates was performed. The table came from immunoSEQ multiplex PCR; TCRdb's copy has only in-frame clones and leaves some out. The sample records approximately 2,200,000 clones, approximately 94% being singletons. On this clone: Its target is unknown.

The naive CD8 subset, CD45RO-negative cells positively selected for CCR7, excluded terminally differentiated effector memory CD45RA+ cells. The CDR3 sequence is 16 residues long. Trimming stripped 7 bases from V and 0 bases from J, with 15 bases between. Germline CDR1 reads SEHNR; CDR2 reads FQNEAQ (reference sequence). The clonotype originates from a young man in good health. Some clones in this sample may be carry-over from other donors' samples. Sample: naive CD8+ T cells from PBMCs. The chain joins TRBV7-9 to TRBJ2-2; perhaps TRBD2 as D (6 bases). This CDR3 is CASINGRPTNTGELFF. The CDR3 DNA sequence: TGTGCCAGCATCAACGGGAGACCGACGAACACCGGGGAGCTGTTTTTT.